The 18 T cell receptor beta chains reported below all come from one sample, sequenced in a study of Tregs in tolerant kidney transplant recipients. Assay used: immunoSEQ multiplex PCR; TCRdb lists only in-frame clones, some missing. The sample yields 100,000 to 150,000 clones, 92% seen once. The material sequenced was CD4+ T cells from blood. Receptors originate from a human donor in good health.

V and J are TRBV7-3 and TRBJ2-1; 10 nucleotides agree with TRBD1. Germline values: CDR1 SGHTA, CDR2 FQGTGA. The CDR3 has 16 amino acids. The V gene end was trimmed by 4 bases and the J gene end by 8 bases; junction bases not matched to a gene: 11. The CDR3 loop is CASSYHAGTGDYEQFF. The CDR3, as DNA: TGTGCCAGCAGCTACCACGCCGGGACAGGGGACTATGAGCAGTTCTTC.

This chain links TRBV6-1 with TRBJ2-3; TRBD1 matches at 9 bases. CDR1 MNHNS and CDR2 SASEGT come from the germline V gene. The CDR3 has 17 residues. Trimming at V came to 3 bases and at J to 10 bases, leaving 17 bases not matched to a gene. The CDR3 region has the DNA TGTGCCAGCAGTGACAGAGACCCGGGACAGGGTTCCTTTCCGCAGTATTTT. Amino acid sequence: CASSDRDPGQGSFPQYF.

This rearrangement joins TRBV6-1 to TRBJ1-4, with D possibly being TRBD1 (6 bases). Germline V lookup: CDR1 MNHNS, CDR2 SASEGT. This CDR3 has 15 amino acids. The V gene lost 8 bases and the J gene lost 5 bases, with 18 bases spanning the gap. This CDR3 reads CASRGRSLENEKLFF. The CDR3 nucleotides read TGTGCCAGCCGGGGGCGGAGCCTTGAAAATGAAAAACTGTTTTTT.

The chain couples TRBV5-4 to TRBJ1-2; a weak D match, TRBD1 (5 bases). The CDR3 consists of 14 residues. The germline V gene encodes CDR1 SGHNT and CDR2 YYREEE (reference sequence). Trimming removed 4 bases at V and 6 bases at J, with 16 bases between. CDR3 sequence: CASSDGTQGHGYTF. The CDR3 bases are TGTGCCAGCAGCGATGGGACCCAAGGACATGGCTACACCTTC.

The chain combines TRBV7-2 with TRBJ1-2; D ambiguous. Trimming removed 1 base from V and 8 bases from J, with 17 bases in between. CDR3 length equals 15 residues. CDR1 is SGHTA and CDR2 is FQGNSA in the germline V gene. The CDR3 DNA follows: TGTGCCAGCAGCTTAGGCCCGAGTCTCAGGTGGGGCTACACCTTC. As protein: CASSLGPSLRWGYTF.

The rearrangement uses TRBV2 and TRBJ2-3; D gene unclear. The CDR3 has 11 amino acids. Germline loops: CDR1 SNHLY, CDR2 FYNNEI. Between the trimmed V and J ends, which lost 5 bases and 6 bases, there was a span of 6 bases. CDR3 in DNA: TGTGCCAGCAGTACCACGGATACGCAGTATTTT. This codes for CASSTTDTQYF.

V is TRBV19 and J is TRBJ2-5; D possibly corresponds to TRBD2 (5 bases). Germline V gene sequence: CDR1 LNHDA, CDR2 SQIVND (reference sequence). The CDR3 sequence is 16 residues long. V was clipped by 4 bases and J by 2 bases, with 17 bases between them. The CDR3 DNA follows: TGTGCCAGTAGTAGAGGGATACTACTAGAGCAAGAGACCCAGTACTTC. Its protein product is CASSRGILLEQETQYF.

The chain recombines TRBV19 with TRBJ1-2; 12 nucleotides align to TRBD1. After removal of 2 bases from V and 4 bases from J, the junction contained 11 bases not matched to a gene. The CDR3 covers 18 residues. Germline CDR1 and CDR2: LNHDA and SQIVND (reference sequence). The chain's CDR3 is CASSIKGGQGAVGYGYTF. In nucleotides, the CDR3 is TGTGCCAGTAGTATAAAGGGGGGACAGGGGGCAGTCGGCTATGGCTACACCTTC.

This chain joins TRBV25-1 and TRBJ1-1; D may be TRBD1 (6 bases). Trimming stripped 5 bases from V and 3 bases from J, with 13 bases between. The germline CDR1 and CDR2 sequences are MGHDK and SYGVNS. CDR3 length: 14 residues. The CDR3 nucleotides are TGTGCCAGCAGTACGGGGGGCGCGGACACTGAAGCTTTCTTT. As protein: CASSTGGADTEAFF. Drawing the rest from reference TRBV25-1 and TRBJ1-1, the complete variable domain is EADIYQTPRYLVIGTGKKITLECSQTMGHDKMYWYQQDPGMELHLIHYSYGVNSTEKGDLSSESTVSRIRTEHFPLTLESARPSHTSQYLCASSTGGADTEAFFGQGTRLTVV.

The chain has TRBV30 and TRBJ1-1, with 10 bases matching TRBD1. V lost 0 bases, J lost 7 bases, and 5 bases stayed unmatched. There are 14 residues in the CDR3. CDR1 GTSNPN and CDR2 SVGIG come from the germline V gene (reference sequence). This chain's CDR3 is CAWSVGQGKFEAFF. CDR3 sequence (DNA): TGTGCCTGGAGTGTGGGACAGGGGAAGTTTGAAGCTTTCTTT.

This clone was seen a single time. V usage is TRBV5-4 and J usage is TRBJ1-4, with D uncertain. CDR1 and CDR2 (germline): SGHNT, YYREEE (reference sequence). The CDR3 covers 14 residues. Trimming cost V 4 bases and J 7 bases, with 14 bases left between them. CDR3 nucleotide sequence: TGTGCCAGCAGCAATTCTGGTGGAGGTGAAAAACTGTTTTTT. It yields the protein CASSNSGGGEKLFF.

This chain links TRBV10-3 with TRBJ1-2; 8 nucleotides line up with TRBD1. This CDR3 has 14 amino acids. The germline gives CDR1 ENHRY, CDR2 SYGVKD. After removal of 6 bases from V and 7 bases from J, the junction contained 10 bases not matched to a gene. CDR3 DNA sequence: TGTGCCATCAGCTCAGGGGGCCGAGCCCTTGGCTACACCTTC. Its translation: CAISSGGRALGYTF.

The chain is built from TRBV29-1 and TRBJ2-2; no clear D. V was cut by 3 bases and J by 0 bases, with 5 bases left in between. The CDR3 sequence is 13 residues long. CDR1 and CDR2 from the germline V gene are SQVTM and ANQGSEA. CDR3 coding DNA: TGCAGCGTTGAGACACCGAACACCGGGGAGCTGTTTTTT. It encodes CSVETPNTGELFF.

V is TRBV11-2 and J is TRBJ2-7; either TRBD1 or TRBD2 may fit D (5 bases each). V was trimmed by 2 bases and J by 2 bases, leaving 13 bases between them. The CDR3 has 15 amino acids. CDR1 and CDR2 (germline): SGHAT, FQNNGV. CDR3 region: CASSLPSGGPYEQYF. CDR3 nucleotide sequence: TGTGCCAGCAGCTTACCGTCTGGGGGTCCCTACGAGCAGTACTTC.

The chain has TRBV25-1 and TRBJ2-7; D is ambiguous. The V end lost 3 bases, the J end lost 0 bases, and 18 bases lay between the germline ends. The germline gives CDR1 MGHDK, CDR2 SYGVNS. The CDR3 covers 17 residues. Written as DNA, the CDR3 is TGTGCCAGCAGTGATCCGCATAACTACAAAAACTCCTACGAGCAGTACTTC. This sequence encodes CASSDPHNYKNSYEQYF.

The chain carries TRBV5-1 and TRBJ1-1, with a weak D call TRBD1 (6 bases). Germline CDR1 reads SGHRS; CDR2 reads YFSETQ. The CDR3 is 14 residues long. The V and J ends lost 3 bases and 5 bases respectively, with 14 bases between them. The CDR3 region is CASSWRAGDTEAFF. As DNA, the CDR3 is TGCGCCAGCAGCTGGAGGGCAGGGGATACTGAAGCTTTCTTT.

The chain carries TRBV30 and TRBJ2-5; 13 bases are shared with TRBD2. Germline values: CDR1 GTSNPN, CDR2 SVGIG (reference sequence). V lost 1 base and J lost 6; bases outside the gene matches: 5. This CDR3 contains 15 residues. The CDR3 loop is CAWSGTSGSLKTQYF. DNA of the CDR3: TGTGCCTGGAGTGGGACTAGCGGGAGTTTGAAGACCCAGTACTTC.

V and J are TRBV11-2 and TRBJ2-5; TRBD2 matches at 10 bases. Trimming cost V 4 bases and J 1 base; bases outside gene matches: 6. Germline V gene lookup returns CDR1 SGHAT and CDR2 FQNNGV. CDR3 size: 16 residues. As DNA, the CDR3 is TGTGCCAGCAGCTATCTAGCGGGAGATCGCCAAGAGACCCAGTACTTC. Its translation: CASSYLAGDRQETQYF.